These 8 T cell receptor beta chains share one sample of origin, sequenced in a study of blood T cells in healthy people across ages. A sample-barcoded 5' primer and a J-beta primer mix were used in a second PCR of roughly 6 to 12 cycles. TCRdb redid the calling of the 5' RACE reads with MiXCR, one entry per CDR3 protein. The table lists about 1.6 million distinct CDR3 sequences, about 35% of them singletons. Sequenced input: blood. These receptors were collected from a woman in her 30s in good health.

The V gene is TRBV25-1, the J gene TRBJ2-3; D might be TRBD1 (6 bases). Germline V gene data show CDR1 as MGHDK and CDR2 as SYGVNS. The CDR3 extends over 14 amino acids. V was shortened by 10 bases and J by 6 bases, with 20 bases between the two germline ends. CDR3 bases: TGTGCCACAGGGGTTAAGGGACCCCGGGATACGCAGTATTTT. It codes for CATGVKGPRDTQYF.

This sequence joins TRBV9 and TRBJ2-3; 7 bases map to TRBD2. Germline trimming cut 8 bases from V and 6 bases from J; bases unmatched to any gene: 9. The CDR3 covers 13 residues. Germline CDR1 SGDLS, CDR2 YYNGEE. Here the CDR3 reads CASGTTGRDTQYF. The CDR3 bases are TGTGCCAGTGGGACGACCGGGAGGGATACGCAGTATTTT.

This CDR3 reads CASSLGPSREQYF. CDR3 bases: TGTGCCAGCAGCTTAGGACCTAGCCGCGAGCAGTACTTC. The chain couples TRBV7-2 to TRBJ2-7, with D tentatively TRBD2 (5 bases). Trimming cost V 1 base and J 6 bases, with 10 bases left between them. There are 13 residues in the CDR3. CDR1 and CDR2 from the germline V gene are SGHTA and FQGNSA.

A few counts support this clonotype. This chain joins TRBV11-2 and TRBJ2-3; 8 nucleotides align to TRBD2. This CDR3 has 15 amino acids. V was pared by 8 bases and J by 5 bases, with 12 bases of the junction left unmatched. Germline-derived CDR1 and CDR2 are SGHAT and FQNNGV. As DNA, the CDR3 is TGTGCCAGCCGGGGCCCAGCGGGAGATGGAGATACGCAGTATTTT. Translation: CASRGPAGDGDTQYF.

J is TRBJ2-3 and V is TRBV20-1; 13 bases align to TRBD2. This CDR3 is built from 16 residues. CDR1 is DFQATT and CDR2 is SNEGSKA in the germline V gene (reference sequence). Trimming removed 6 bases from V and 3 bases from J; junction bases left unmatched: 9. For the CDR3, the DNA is TGCAGTGCCCTCGGACCGGGACTAGCGGGAACAGATACGCAGTATTTT. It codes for CSALGPGLAGTDTQYF.

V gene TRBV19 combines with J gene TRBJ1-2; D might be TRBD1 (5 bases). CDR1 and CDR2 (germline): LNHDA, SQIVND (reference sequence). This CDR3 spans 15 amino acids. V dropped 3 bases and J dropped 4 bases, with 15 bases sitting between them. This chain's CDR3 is CASSIGHDRAYGYTF. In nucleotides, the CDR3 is TGTGCCAGTAGTATCGGGCACGACAGAGCCTATGGCTACACCTTC.

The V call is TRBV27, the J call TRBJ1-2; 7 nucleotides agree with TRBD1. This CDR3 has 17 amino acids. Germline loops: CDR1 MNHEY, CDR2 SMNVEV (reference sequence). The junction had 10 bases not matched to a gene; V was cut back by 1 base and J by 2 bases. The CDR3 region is CASSLFYGGTDNYGYTF. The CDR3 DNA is TGTGCCAGCAGTTTATTTTACGGCGGGACAGACAACTATGGCTACACCTTC.

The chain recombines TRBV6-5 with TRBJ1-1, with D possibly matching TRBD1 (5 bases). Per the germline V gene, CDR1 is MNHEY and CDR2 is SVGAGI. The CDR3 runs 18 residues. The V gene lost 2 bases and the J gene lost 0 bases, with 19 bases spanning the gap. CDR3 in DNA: TGTGCCAGCAGTTACATGCAGGGACCGGAGAAAATGAACACTGAAGCTTTCTTT. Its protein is CASSYMQGPEKMNTEAFF.